Shown below are 30 T cell receptor beta chains from a single sample sequenced in a study of CD8 T cells in ankylosing spondylitis. MiXCR, applied by TCRdb to the 5' RACE reads, yields one record per CDR3 protein. The repertoire holds fewer than 500,000 distinct CDR3 sequences, with 20% to 25% as singletons. Study conclusions and caveats: Within ankylosing spondylitis blood, a TCR beta motif made up of under 10 highly homologous variants appeared to be characteristic.

Their antigens are not known. The sequencing sample was made of blood, either unsorted or a sorted T cell fraction (not recorded which). The receptors here all came from a male donor with ankylosing spondylitis.

The table lists this clonotype with a few counts. CDR3 nucleotides: TGTGCCAGCAGTTTACATCAGCCCCAGCATTTT. This sequence encodes CASSLHQPQHF. The J gene is TRBJ1-5, the V gene TRBV28; no clear D gene. Deletions cut 2 bases from V and 5 bases from J, with 1 base between. CDR3 length: 11 residues. CDR1 is MDHEN and CDR2 is SYDVKM in the germline V gene.

This clonotype was seen many times. The genes are TRBV4-2 and TRBJ2-1; D is unclear. Germline V gene lookup returns CDR1 LGHNA and CDR2 YNFKEQ. The V end lost 1 base, the J end lost 12 bases, and 13 bases lay between the germline ends. CDR3 length equals 13 residues. This CDR3 is CASSQVQVARQFF. The CDR3 region has the DNA TGTGCCAGCAGCCAAGTTCAGGTGGCGAGGCAGTTCTTC.

This clonotype was counted only a few times. The chain has TRBV11-2 and TRBJ2-1; 7 bases map to TRBD2. In germline, CDR1 is SGHAT, CDR2 FQNNGV. V trimming: 3 bases; J trimming: 5 bases; junction bases outside the gene matches: 7. The CDR3 has 15 amino acids. The CDR3 sequence is CASSFTGLFDNEQFF. The CDR3 bases are TGTGCCAGCAGCTTTACGGGACTATTCGACAATGAGCAGTTCTTC.

The chain links TRBV5-5 to TRBJ2-7; D call uncertain. The V gene's germline CDR1 is SGHKS and CDR2 YYEKEE (reference sequence). With 4 bases removed from V and 1 base from J, the gap between germline ends came to 9 bases. The CDR3 loop spans 13 amino acids. The CDR3 DNA is TGTGCCAGCAGCCCGGGCCTTTCCTACGAGCAGTACTTC. Protein product: CASSPGLSYEQYF.

This rearrangement joins TRBV7-9 to TRBJ2-6; 7 bases map to TRBD1. With V trimmed by 7 bases and J by 9 bases, 9 bases remained unmatched. The CDR3 consists of 14 residues. CDR1 SEHNR and CDR2 FQNEAQ come from the germline V gene (reference sequence). The CDR3 region is CASTTTGVHNVLTF. CDR3 nucleotides: TGTGCCAGCACCACTACAGGGGTTCACAACGTCCTGACTTTC.

This clonotype has just a few counts. The genes are TRBV9 and TRBJ2-3, with a possible D match to TRBD2 (5 bases). Between the trimmed V and J ends, which lost 3 bases and 5 bases, there was a span of 13 bases. The CDR3 runs to 14 residues. Germline V gene lookup returns CDR1 SGDLS and CDR2 YYNGEE. As DNA, the CDR3 is TGTGCCAGCAGCGCCCGACTTCGGGAAGATACGCAGTATTTT. Residues: CASSARLREDTQYF.

V usage is TRBV19 and J usage is TRBJ1-5, with D unresolved. With 3 bases removed from V and 0 bases from J, the gap between germline ends came to 15 bases. This CDR3 spans 17 amino acids. From germline, CDR1 is LNHDA and CDR2 SQIVND (reference sequence). CDR3 sequence reads: CASSMNRGAYSNQPQHF. In DNA form, the CDR3 reads TGTGCCAGTAGTATGAATCGTGGAGCATATAGCAATCAGCCCCAGCATTTT.

This clonotype was seen a few times. This chain uses TRBV18 with TRBJ2-7; 7 bases line up with TRBD1. CDR3 size: 15 residues. In germline, CDR1 is KGHSH, CDR2 LQKENI. V lost 4 bases and J lost 2; bases outside the gene matches: 8. CDR3 residues: CASSQTSGQTYEQYF. DNA for the CDR3: TGTGCCAGCTCACAAACGTCGGGACAGACCTACGAGCAGTACTTC. Using reference TRBV18 and TRBJ2-7 for the parts outside the CDR3, the full variable domain is NAGVMQNPRHLVRRRGQEARLRCSPMKGHSHVYWYRQLPEEGLKFMVYLQKENIIDESGMPKERFSAEFPKEGPSILRIQQVVRGDSAAYFCASSQTSGQTYEQYFGPGTRLTVT.

This chain uses TRBV6-5 with TRBJ1-4; D remains ambiguous. The germline V and J ends were trimmed by 0 bases and 2 bases, with 7 bases remaining between them. Per the germline V gene, CDR1 is MNHEY and CDR2 is SVGAGI. CDR3 length equals 15 residues. DNA of the CDR3: TGTGCCAGCAGTTACTCGGGCAGCACTAATGAAAAACTGTTTTTT. It encodes CASSYSGSTNEKLFF.

This sequence joins TRBV9 and TRBJ1-4; 7 positions match TRBD1. The CDR3 sequence is 14 residues long. The germline gives CDR1 SGDLS, CDR2 YYNGEE. V shed 3 bases and J 8 bases; nucleotides not matched to a gene: 7. The CDR3 reads CASSGEGGWEKLFF. CDR3 coding DNA: TGTGCCAGCAGCGGAGAAGGGGGCTGGGAAAAACTGTTTTTT.

This clonotype was detected a few times. The rearrangement uses TRBV10-3 and TRBJ2-3; 12 bases fit TRBD2. CDR1 ENHRY and CDR2 SYGVKD come from the germline V gene. This CDR3 has 16 amino acids. With 5 bases clipped from V and 5 bases from J, the junction kept 8 bases outside the gene matches. For the CDR3, the DNA is TGTGCCATCAGTCCCCTAGCGGGAGGGCCTGGAGATACGCAGTATTTT. Amino acids: CAISPLAGGPGDTQYF.

This clonotype came up a few times. The chain recombines TRBV18 with TRBJ2-5; no clear D gene. Trimming left V 3 bases short and J 1 base short, with 12 bases between. Germline V lookup: CDR1 KGHSH, CDR2 LQKENI. This CDR3 has 15 amino acids. The CDR3 nucleotides are TGTGCCAGCTCACCCCGGATGGGTCTCCAAGAGACCCAGTACTTC. Amino acid sequence: CASSPRMGLQETQYF. Combining the CDR3 with reference TRBV18 and TRBJ2-5 gives the whole variable domain NAGVMQNPRHLVRRRGQEARLRCSPMKGHSHVYWYRQLPEEGLKFMVYLQKENIIDESGMPKERFSAEFPKEGPSILRIQQVVRGDSAAYFCASSPRMGLQETQYFGPGTRLLVL.

This clonotype was detected only a few times. The chain couples TRBV28 to TRBJ1-2; no firm D call. V lost 3 bases and J 7 bases, leaving 9 bases between the germline ends. This CDR3 is 12 amino acids long. CDR1 is MDHEN and CDR2 is SYDVKM in the germline V gene. The CDR3 here is CASSFRPSGYTF. The CDR3, as DNA: TGTGCCAGCAGTTTCCGACCCTCTGGCTACACCTTC.

This sequence joins TRBV5-6 and TRBJ1-1; possible D gene TRBD1, 6 bases. Trimming cost V 2 bases and J 4 bases, with 12 bases left between them. CDR3 size: 14 residues. Looked up from germline, CDR1 is SGHDT and CDR2 is YYEEEE. The CDR3 coding sequence is TGTGCCAGCAGCTTTACGACAGGTTTCACTGAAGCTTTCTTT. This encodes CASSFTTGFTEAFF.

The genes are TRBV28 and TRBJ1-2, with TRBD1 matching over 10 bases. Germline V gene data show CDR1 as MDHEN and CDR2 as SYDVKM. V gave up 6 bases and J gave up 3 bases; unmatched junction bases: 10. CDR3 size: 16 residues. The CDR3 protein is CASRQRQGALDYGYTF. In DNA, the CDR3 is TGTGCCAGCAGGCAAAGACAGGGGGCATTAGACTATGGCTACACCTTC.

This sequence joins TRBV28 and TRBJ2-7; the D gene is possibly TRBD2 (5 bases). CDR1 is MDHEN, CDR2 SYDVKM, per germline. V lost 3 bases and J lost 2, with 8 bases in between. The CDR3 is made up of 13 amino acids. CDR3 loop: CASSFASPYEQYF. The CDR3 DNA reads as TGTGCCAGCAGTTTCGCTAGCCCCTACGAGCAGTACTTC.

The V and J genes are TRBV11-2 and TRBJ2-2; 15 nucleotides agree with TRBD2. CDR1 and CDR2 (germline): SGHAT, FQNNGV. V trimming: 5 bases; J trimming: 4 bases; junction bases outside the gene matches: 11. The CDR3 totals 19 residues. The CDR3 DNA reads TGTGCCAGCAGCAAGCCGGGACTAGCGGGAGGCGGTGGCACCGGGGAGCTGTTTTTT. Its protein product is CASSKPGLAGGGGTGELFF.

The chain employs TRBV20-1 and TRBJ1-6; a possible D gene is TRBD1 (6 bases). The CDR3 is 15 residues long. Germline V lookup: CDR1 DFQATT, CDR2 SNEGSKA (reference sequence). Deletions cut 3 bases from V and 6 bases from J, with 15 bases between. This chain's CDR3 is CSARKQGVSNSPLHF. The CDR3, as DNA: TGCAGTGCTAGGAAACAGGGAGTCTCTAATTCACCCCTCCACTTT.

The V and J genes are TRBV7-2 and TRBJ1-5; 7 nucleotides agree with TRBD1. Germline V gives CDR1 SGHTA, CDR2 FQGNSA. Trimming took 0 bases from V and 5 from J; bases not matched to a gene: 4. This CDR3 spans 15 amino acids. The CDR3 sequence: CASSLAQGGDQPQHF. CDR3 bases: TGTGCCAGCAGCTTAGCCCAGGGGGGGGATCAGCCCCAGCATTTT.

This clonotype was seen only a few times. The rearrangement uses TRBV5-1 and TRBJ2-5, with 12 bases matching TRBD2. This CDR3 is built from 16 residues. Germline assignment: CDR1 SGHRS and CDR2 YFSETQ. The V and J ends lost 4 bases and 5 bases, in that order; junction bases with no gene match: 9. CDR3 in DNA: TGCGCCAGCAGCACCCGACTAGCGGGAGTTCCGGAGACCCAGTACTTC. Translated, it gives CASSTRLAGVPETQYF.

V gene TRBV9 combines with J gene TRBJ2-5; D may correspond to TRBD1 or TRBD2 (5 bases each). This CDR3 comprises 15 residues. V was clipped by 4 bases and J by 1 base, with 14 bases between them. CDR1 SGDLS and CDR2 YYNGEE come from the germline V gene. CDR3 bases: TGTGCCAGCAGCAACCCGGGTGGGACCCAAGAGACCCAGTACTTC. This encodes CASSNPGGTQETQYF.

Here the CDR3 reads CATGTESYNEQFF. CDR3 sequence (DNA): TGTGCCACCGGAACAGAATCCTACAATGAGCAGTTCTTC. The chain has TRBV24-1 and TRBJ2-1, with D hard to call. CDR3 length: 13 residues. Germline V CDR1 and CDR2: KGHDR, SFDVKD. The V gene lost 9 bases and the J gene lost 1 base, with 9 bases spanning the gap.

This chain connects TRBV20-1 to TRBJ1-5; tentatively, D is TRBD1 (5 bases). Trimming removed 4 bases from V and 1 base from J, with 11 bases in between. This CDR3 is 14 amino acids long. Germline CDR1 reads DFQATT; CDR2 reads SNEGSKA (reference sequence). The CDR3 region has the DNA TGCAGTGCTACCGACAGAAAAAGCAATCAGCCCCAGCATTTT. Encoded protein: CSATDRKSNQPQHF.

This clonotype occurred a few times. This chain links TRBV20-1 with TRBJ2-1; the match to TRBD2 covers 7 bases. The CDR3 length is 16 residues. Looked up from germline, CDR1 is DFQATT and CDR2 is SNEGSKA (reference sequence). The V gene end was trimmed by 0 bases and the J gene end by 3 bases; junction bases not matched to a gene: 8. The CDR3 DNA reads as TGCAGTGCTAGAGATCTGAAACTAGCGCTCTACAATGAGCAGTTCTTC. Its protein product is CSARDLKLALYNEQFF.

This clonotype came up a few times. The genes are TRBV19 and TRBJ1-5; 8 positions agree with TRBD1. Losses at the gene ends were 8 bases for V and 5 bases for J; bases not matched to a gene: 5. Per the germline V gene, CDR1 is LNHDA and CDR2 is SQIVND (reference sequence). This CDR3 is 13 amino acids long. The CDR3 loop is CASGQGPDQPQHF. DNA of the CDR3: TGTGCCAGTGGACAGGGACCCGATCAGCCCCAGCATTTT.

This clonotype has more than one count but fewer than ten. The chain combines TRBV5-1 with TRBJ1-1; weak D call: TRBD1 (6 bases). V lost 1 base and J 0 bases, leaving 10 bases between the germline ends. Germline CDR1 is SGHRS and CDR2 is YFSETQ. The CDR3 has 15 amino acids. The CDR3 loop reads CASSLYGTMNTEAFF. The CDR3 DNA is TGCGCCAGCAGCTTGTATGGGACAATGAACACTGAAGCTTTCTTT.

CDR3 residues: CATSDSGAANTGELFF. CDR3 bases: TGTGCCACCAGTGATTCGGGCGCCGCGAACACCGGGGAGCTGTTTTTT. The V call is TRBV24-1, the J call TRBJ2-2; D gene unclear. This CDR3 has 16 amino acids. V gave up 2 bases and J gave up 0 bases, with 9 bases separating them. The V gene's germline CDR1 is KGHDR and CDR2 SFDVKD.

This clonotype was detected only a few times. The chain carries TRBV20-1 and TRBJ2-7; TRBD2 is a possible D gene (7 bases). The germline V and J ends were trimmed by 0 bases and 0 bases, with 15 bases remaining between them. This CDR3 contains 16 residues. Germline V CDR1 and CDR2: DFQATT, SNEGSKA (reference sequence). The CDR3 DNA sequence: TGCAGTGCTAGAGATCTCGGGGGGACACTCTCCTACGAGCAGTACTTC. Translation gives CSARDLGGTLSYEQYF.

The chain has TRBV28 and TRBJ2-1; 7 bases map to TRBD1. The CDR3 loop spans 16 amino acids. Trimming removed 4 bases from V and 5 bases from J; junction bases left unmatched: 11. Germline loops: CDR1 MDHEN, CDR2 SYDVKM. The CDR3 loop reads CASSSGQISFDNEQFF. CDR3 DNA: TGTGCCAGCAGTTCGGGACAGATTTCCTTTGACAATGAGCAGTTCTTC.

The gene calls are TRBV29-1 and TRBJ2-6; 8 bases agree with TRBD1. V shed 6 bases, J shed 3 bases, and the junction held 7 bases outside the gene matches. The CDR3 extends over 15 amino acids. Germline V gene data show CDR1 as SQVTM and CDR2 as ANQGSEA. The CDR3 nucleotides read TGCAGCGTCCTCCTAGACAGGGGTGGGGCCAACGTCCTGACTTTC. Translating gives CSVLLDRGGANVLTF.